This TCR beta chain was captured in a study of T-cell memory formation after mild COVID-19 (dated by TCRdb to the early 2020s). At the level of the whole study: Most TCR sequence clusters were specific to one of the two donors. Longitudinal TCRalpha and TCRbeta repertoire sequencing tracked T-cell clones expanding and contracting after mild COVID-19 in two donors. The cohort was made up of two young adult volunteers, one female and one male, who were previously healthy. What the authors observed across the whole study: SARS-CoV-2 specificity was not confirmed for the second-wave clones peaking on day 37. Balanced CD4/CD8 phenotypes were observed for clones contracting from day 15 to 85, whereas a bias towards CD4+ was observed for a second wave of clones expanding from day 15 to 37. Some responding clones were detected in pre-infection memory, which suggested that pre-existing cross-reactive memory T cells had joined the SARS-CoV-2 response. Contracting CD4+ clones appeared mostly in the CM and EM memory subsets, whereas CD8+ clones were enriched in EMRA. Only a couple of mild cases were covered by the study, and larger cohorts that include severe cases with pre-infection samples were considered necessary.

This clonotype appeared a few times. Its specific antigen is unknown. No much larger clonotype is one base removed from it; base qualities were not supplied. Instrument on record: Illumina NovaSeq 6000. TCRalpha and TCRbeta cDNA libraries were built by 5'RACE with constant-segment primers, adding sample barcodes and unique molecular identifiers. Trizol reagent was used to extract RNA from every sample. The libraries were amplified in two PCR steps, and the second step added a second sample barcode and Illumina TruSeq adapters. Libraries were sequenced on an Illumina NovaSeq with 2 x 150 bp paired-end reads. As for the authors' bioinformatics: With migec v1.2.7, reads were demultiplexed and then collapsed into UMI-guided consensus sequences. Using mixcr v2.1.11, UMI consensuses were aligned to TRA and TRB V and J templates and then assembled into clonotypes. Expanded or contracted clonotypes were those called significant by both edgeR and NoisET, with noise models trained on biological replicates. For edgeR calls, a false discovery rate-adjusted p below 0.01 and a log2 fold-change threshold of 1 were applied. As an exploratory analysis of dynamics, PCA with hierarchical clustering was applied to max-normalized trajectories of the 1000 most abundant clonotypes. The CD4 or CD8 phenotype of responding clones was assigned using the separately sequenced CD4+ and CD8+ repertoires. The raw public data were reprocessed by TCRdb itself: fastp quality trimming at Q25, MiXCR clonotype calling, in-frame beta chains only. All rows with the same CDR3 protein become a single entry with the most common DNA and genes. The V and J calls, along with clone size, are taken from TCRdb and not from the paper's own processing. This sample has hundreds of thousands of distinct CDR3 sequences in its table, and roughly 17% of those were observed once. The ten top clones hold around 12% of the sample.

Ficoll-Paque density gradient centrifugation was the method used to isolate PBMCs. The germline V gene encodes CDR1 KGHSH and CDR2 LQKENI. CDR3 length: 16 amino acids, cysteine to phenylalanine. Solely the CDR3 DNA is kept, with 48 bases framed from the first base. Trimming takes 5 bases off V and 0 bases off J; junction bases not matched to a gene: 7. The chain employs TRBV18 and TRBJ1-1; the central 9 bases match TRBD1. The TCR originated in an adult woman who had mild COVID-19 (a few samples of this study predate the infection). The sample titles of this study are shuffled in the database, so cell type and time point are left out; the donor was told from shared clones. Input material: PBMCs or a T cell subset sorted from them (not recorded which). The sequenced DNA: TGTGCCAGCTCATCGGACAGGGGTGTCATGAACACTGAAGCTTTCTTT. Its translation reads: CASSSDRGVMNTEAFF.